The 11 T cell receptor beta chains below were found in one sample sequenced in a study of T cell repertoires in ileal Crohn's disease. Generated by immunoSEQ multiplex PCR, the TCRdb table keeps only in-frame clones and is missing some. Of about 17,000 clones in the sample, 50% to 75% were seen once. The sequenced material came from ileal tissue. These receptor sequences come from an adult with Crohn's disease.

This chain joins TRBV11-2 and TRBJ2-7; possible D gene TRBD2, 6 bases. The CDR3 is 12 amino acids. V shed 6 bases and J shed 5 bases, with 11 bases lying between them. The germline V gene has CDR1 SGHAT and CDR2 FQNNGV. CDR3 bases: TGTGCCAGCAGGGGGGACTCGAACGAGCAGTACTTC. It specifies CASRGDSNEQYF. Variable domain in full (rest from reference TRBV11-2 and TRBJ2-7): EAGVAQSPRYKIIEKRQSVAFWCNPISGHATLYWYQQILGQGPKLLIQFQNNGVVDDSQLPKDRFSAERLKGVDSTLKIQPAKLEDSAVYLCASRGDSNEQYFGPGTRLTVT.

This clone was seen a single time. V is TRBV6-5 and J is TRBJ1-2, with D unclear. Germline V lookup: CDR1 MNHEY, CDR2 SVGAGI. The CDR3 is made up of 13 amino acids. V was trimmed by 5 bases and J by 6 bases, leaving 13 bases between them. CDR3 sequence reads: CASSEGGKDGYTF. In nucleotides, the CDR3 is TGTGCCAGCAGTGAAGGAGGGAAGGATGGCTACACCTTC.

J is TRBJ2-7 and V is TRBV5-1; 7 bases line up with TRBD1. The ends lost 6 bases at V and 4 bases at J; junction bases unmatched: 7. From germline, CDR1 is SGHRS and CDR2 YFSETQ. CDR3 length: 13 residues. The CDR3 region has the DNA TGCGCCAGCAACACGGGACAGACTTACGAGCAGTACTTC. Translated: CASNTGQTYEQYF. The full variable domain, rest sourced from reference TRBV5-1 and TRBJ2-7, is KAGVTQTPRYLIKTRGQQVTLSCSPISGHRSVSWYQQTPGQGLQFLFEYFSETQRNKGNFPGRFSGRQFSNSRSEMNVSTLELGDSALYLCASNTGQTYEQYFGPGTRLTVT.

The genes are TRBV11-3 and TRBJ2-2, with D uncertain. CDR3 size: 14 residues. Germline loops: CDR1 SGHNT, CDR2 YENEEA. Deletions cut 3 bases from V and 6 bases from J, with 11 bases between. This chain's CDR3 is CASSLGPVSGELFF. CDR3 bases: TGTGCCAGCAGCTTGGGCCCGGTTTCCGGGGAGCTGTTTTTT.

The chain recombines TRBV7-2 with TRBJ1-2; D is unresolved. CDR1 SGHTA and CDR2 FQGNSA come from the germline V gene. This CDR3 contains 14 residues. Trimming pared 8 bases from V and 1 base from J, leaving 14 bases between. The CDR3 spells CASEPLLRNYGYTF. DNA of the CDR3: TGTGCCAGCGAGCCATTGCTCCGTAACTATGGCTACACCTTC.

The chain has TRBV18 and TRBJ2-7, with 11 nucleotides matching TRBD2. CDR3 length equals 17 residues. Germline lookup yields CDR1 KGHSH and CDR2 LQKENI. J lost 0 bases, V lost 3 bases, and 7 bases had no gene match. The DNA for the CDR3 is TGTGCCAGCTCACCGCGGGGACTAGCGGTGAGCTCCTACGAGCAGTACTTC. It is translated as CASSPRGLAVSSYEQYF.

This clone was seen a few times. The CDR3 sequence is CASSPNRGDTEAFF. CDR3 in DNA: TGTGCCAGCTCACCCAACAGGGGGGACACTGAAGCTTTCTTT. The rearrangement links TRBV18 to TRBJ1-1, with TRBD1 matching over 8 bases. Germline trimming cut 3 bases from V and 3 bases from J; bases unmatched to any gene: 3. CDR3 length equals 14 residues. Germline values: CDR1 KGHSH, CDR2 LQKENI.

The chain joins TRBV9 to TRBJ2-7, with 11 positions matching TRBD1. The V gene end was trimmed by 0 bases and the J gene end by 4 bases; junction bases not matched to a gene: 12. CDR1 and CDR2 (germline): SGDLS, YYNGEE. CDR3 length: 18 amino acids. Written as DNA, the CDR3 is TGTGCCAGCAGCGTAGCAGGACAGGGGGCCCCCTTATTATACGAGCAGTACTTC. This translates into CASSVAGQGAPLLYEQYF.

This chain uses TRBV27 with TRBJ1-1; D gene unclear. The V and J ends lost 7 bases and 0 bases respectively, with 12 bases between them. CDR1 and CDR2 from the germline V gene are MNHEY and SMNVEV (reference sequence). CDR3 length equals 14 residues. CDR3 region: CASNVRPMNTEAFF. The CDR3 bases are TGTGCCAGCAATGTCCGCCCTATGAACACTGAAGCTTTCTTT.

The rearrangement links TRBV11-2 to TRBJ2-7; 9 nucleotides line up with TRBD1. Trimming removed 5 bases from V and 3 bases from J; junction bases left unmatched: 2. CDR3 size: 13 residues. Germline lookup yields CDR1 SGHAT and CDR2 FQNNGV. Here the CDR3 DNA reads TGTGCCAGCAGCCCGGACAGGGGCTACGAGCAGTACTTC. Its protein product is CASSPDRGYEQYF.

A few counts support this clone. This sequence joins TRBV29-1 and TRBJ2-1, with 8 bases matching TRBD1. This CDR3 is 16 amino acids long. V was pared by 1 base and J by 7 bases, with 12 bases of the junction left unmatched. CDR1 and CDR2 from the germline V gene are SQVTM and ANQGSEA. This CDR3 reads CSVEARQGAMGNEQFF. The CDR3 coding sequence is TGCAGCGTTGAAGCGCGGCAGGGGGCGATGGGGAATGAGCAGTTCTTC.